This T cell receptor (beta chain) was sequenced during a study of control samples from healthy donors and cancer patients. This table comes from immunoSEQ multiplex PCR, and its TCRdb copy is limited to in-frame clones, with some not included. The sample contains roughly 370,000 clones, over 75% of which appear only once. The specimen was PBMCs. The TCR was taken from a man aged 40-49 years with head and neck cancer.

The CDR3 DNA follows: TGCAGTGCCAAGAAAGGGACTGAAGCTTTCTTT. Translating gives CSAKKGTEAFF. The chain recombines TRBV20-1 with TRBJ1-1; D is ambiguous. V was shortened by 6 bases and J by 5 bases, with 10 bases between the two germline ends. This CDR3 region has 11 residues. The germline V gene has CDR1 DFQATT and CDR2 SNEGSKA (reference sequence).